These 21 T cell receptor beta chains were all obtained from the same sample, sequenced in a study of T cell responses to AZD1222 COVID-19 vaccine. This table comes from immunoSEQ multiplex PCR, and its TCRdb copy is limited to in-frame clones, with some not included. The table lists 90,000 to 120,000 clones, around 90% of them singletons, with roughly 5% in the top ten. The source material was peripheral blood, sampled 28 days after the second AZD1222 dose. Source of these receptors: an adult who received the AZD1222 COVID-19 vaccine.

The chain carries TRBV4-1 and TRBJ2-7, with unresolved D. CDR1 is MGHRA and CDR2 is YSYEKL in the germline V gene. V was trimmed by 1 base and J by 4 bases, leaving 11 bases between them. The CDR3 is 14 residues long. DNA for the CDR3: TGCGCCAGCAGCCAAGGATCCTACAGTTACGAGCAGTACTTC. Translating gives CASSQGSYSYEQYF.

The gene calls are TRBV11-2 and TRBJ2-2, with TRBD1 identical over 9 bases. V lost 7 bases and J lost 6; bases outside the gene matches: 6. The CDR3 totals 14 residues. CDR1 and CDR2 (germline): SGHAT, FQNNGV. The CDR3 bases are TGTGCCAGCACGGGGACAGGGTTGCCCGGGGAGCTGTTTTTT. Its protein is CASTGTGLPGELFF.

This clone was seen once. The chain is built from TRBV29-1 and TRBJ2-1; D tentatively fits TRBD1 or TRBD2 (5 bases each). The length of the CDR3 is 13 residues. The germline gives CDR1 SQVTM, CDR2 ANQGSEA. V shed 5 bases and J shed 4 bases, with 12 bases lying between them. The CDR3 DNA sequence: TGCAGCGTTCCCGGGACGGATTACAATGAGCAGTTCTTC. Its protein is CSVPGTDYNEQFF.

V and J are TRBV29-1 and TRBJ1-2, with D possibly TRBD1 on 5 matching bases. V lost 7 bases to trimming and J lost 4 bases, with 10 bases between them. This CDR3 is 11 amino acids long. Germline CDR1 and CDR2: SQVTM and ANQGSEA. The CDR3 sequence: CSGGGAYGYTF. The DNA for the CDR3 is TGCAGCGGGGGCGGAGCCTATGGCTACACCTTC.

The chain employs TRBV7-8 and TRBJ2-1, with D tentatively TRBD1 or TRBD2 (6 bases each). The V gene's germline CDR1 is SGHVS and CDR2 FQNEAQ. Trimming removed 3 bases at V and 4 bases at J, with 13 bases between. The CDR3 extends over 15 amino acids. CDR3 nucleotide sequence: TGTGCCAGCAGCTTCGGGGGCCTGGTTTACAATGAGCAGTTCTTC. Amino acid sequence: CASSFGGLVYNEQFF.

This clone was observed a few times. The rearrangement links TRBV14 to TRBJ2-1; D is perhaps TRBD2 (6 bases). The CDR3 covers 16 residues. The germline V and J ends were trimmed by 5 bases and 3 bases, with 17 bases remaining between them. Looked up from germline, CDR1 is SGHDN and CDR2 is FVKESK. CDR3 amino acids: CASSSMELAFYNEQFF. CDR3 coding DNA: TGTGCCAGCAGCTCGATGGAACTAGCTTTCTACAATGAGCAGTTCTTC.

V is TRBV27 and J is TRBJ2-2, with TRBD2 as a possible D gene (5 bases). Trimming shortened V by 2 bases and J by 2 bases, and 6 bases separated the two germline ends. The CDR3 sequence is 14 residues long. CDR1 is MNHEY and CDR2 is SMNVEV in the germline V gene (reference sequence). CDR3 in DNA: TGTGCCAGCAGTTTACGGGAAAACACCGGGGAGCTGTTTTTT. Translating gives CASSLRENTGELFF.

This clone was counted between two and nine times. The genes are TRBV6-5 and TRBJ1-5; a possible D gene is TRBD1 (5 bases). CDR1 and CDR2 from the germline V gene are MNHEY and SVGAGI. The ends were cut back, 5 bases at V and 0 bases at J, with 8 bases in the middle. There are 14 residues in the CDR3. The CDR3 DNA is TGTGCCAGCAGTCAGGGTTATAGCAATCAGCCCCAGCATTTT. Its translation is CASSQGYSNQPQHF.

The CDR3 sequence is CASSLSVGGDSPLHF. The CDR3 DNA is TGTGCCAGCAGTTTATCGGTGGGAGGGGATTCACCCCTCCACTTT. This rearrangement joins TRBV27 to TRBJ1-6; possibly TRBD1 for D (5 bases). Germline loops: CDR1 MNHEY, CDR2 SMNVEV (reference sequence). V gave up 0 bases and J gave up 8 bases, with 11 bases separating them. The CDR3 extends over 15 amino acids.

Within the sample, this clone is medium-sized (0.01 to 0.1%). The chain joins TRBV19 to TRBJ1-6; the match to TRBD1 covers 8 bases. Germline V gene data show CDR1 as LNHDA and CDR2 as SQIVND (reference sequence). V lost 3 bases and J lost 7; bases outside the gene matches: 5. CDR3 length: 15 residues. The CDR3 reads CASSMTGVGNSPLHF. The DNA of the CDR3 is TGTGCCAGTAGTATGACAGGGGTGGGGAATTCACCCCTCCACTTT.

DNA for the CDR3: TGTGCCAGCATACCCGGGACAGCTAACTATGGCTACACCTTC. It translates to CASIPGTANYGYTF. This chain connects TRBV7-8 to TRBJ1-2; 7 positions agree with TRBD1. V shed 7 bases, J shed 0 bases, and the junction held 5 bases outside the gene matches. Looked up from germline, CDR1 is SGHVS and CDR2 is FQNEAQ. The CDR3 totals 14 residues.

CDR3 region: CASSKDRSSTDTQYF. Written as DNA, the CDR3 is TGTGCCAGCAGTAAAGACAGGAGCTCTACGGATACGCAGTATTTT. V gene TRBV27 combines with J gene TRBJ2-3; D perhaps matches TRBD1 (6 bases). V was pared by 5 bases and J by 6 bases, with 18 bases between. CDR1 and CDR2 (germline): MNHEY, SMNVEV (reference sequence). The CDR3 has 15 residues.

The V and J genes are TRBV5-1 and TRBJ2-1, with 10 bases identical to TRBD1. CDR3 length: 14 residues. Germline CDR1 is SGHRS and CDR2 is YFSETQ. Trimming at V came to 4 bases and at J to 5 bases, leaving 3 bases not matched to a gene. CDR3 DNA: TGCGCCAGCAGCCAGGACAGGGGGGACAATGAGCAGTTCTTC. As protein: CASSQDRGDNEQFF.

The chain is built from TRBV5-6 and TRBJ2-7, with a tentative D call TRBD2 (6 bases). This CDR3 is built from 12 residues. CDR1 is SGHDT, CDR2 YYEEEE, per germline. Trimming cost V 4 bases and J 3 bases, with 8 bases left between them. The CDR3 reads CASSGTFYEQYF. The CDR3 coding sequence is TGTGCCAGCAGCGGGACTTTCTACGAGCAGTACTTC.

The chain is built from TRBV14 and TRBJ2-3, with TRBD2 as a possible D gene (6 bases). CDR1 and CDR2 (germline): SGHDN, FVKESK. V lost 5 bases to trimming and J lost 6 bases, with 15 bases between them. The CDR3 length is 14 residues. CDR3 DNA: TGTGCCAGCAGCGGCGGGACGAGTGCGGATACGCAGTATTTT. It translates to CASSGGTSADTQYF.

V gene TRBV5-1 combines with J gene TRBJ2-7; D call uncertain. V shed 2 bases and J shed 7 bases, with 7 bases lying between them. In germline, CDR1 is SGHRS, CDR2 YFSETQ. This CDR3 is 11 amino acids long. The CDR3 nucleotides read TGCGCCAGCAGCTTTAATGAGGAGCAGTACTTC. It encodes CASSFNEEQYF.

DNA for the CDR3: TGTGCCAGCAGTAAGGGACCCCATATGGTTCAGCCCCAGCATTTT. This translates into CASSKGPHMVQPQHF. The chain joins TRBV6-5 to TRBJ1-5; D is perhaps TRBD1 (5 bases). V was trimmed by 5 bases and J by 6 bases, leaving 17 bases between them. The CDR3 has 15 amino acids. Germline values: CDR1 MNHEY, CDR2 SVGAGI.

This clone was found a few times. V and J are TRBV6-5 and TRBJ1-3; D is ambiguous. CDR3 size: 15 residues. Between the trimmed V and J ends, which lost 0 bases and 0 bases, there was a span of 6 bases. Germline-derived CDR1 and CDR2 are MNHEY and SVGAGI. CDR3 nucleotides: TGTGCCAGCAGTTACTCGAGCCTCTCTGGAAACACCATATATTTT. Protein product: CASSYSSLSGNTIYF.

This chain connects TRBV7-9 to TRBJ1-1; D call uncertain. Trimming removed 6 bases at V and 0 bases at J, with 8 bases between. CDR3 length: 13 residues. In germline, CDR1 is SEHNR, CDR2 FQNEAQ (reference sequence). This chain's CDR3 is CASSPTMNTEAFF. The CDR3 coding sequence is TGTGCCAGCAGTCCGACCATGAACACTGAAGCTTTCTTT.

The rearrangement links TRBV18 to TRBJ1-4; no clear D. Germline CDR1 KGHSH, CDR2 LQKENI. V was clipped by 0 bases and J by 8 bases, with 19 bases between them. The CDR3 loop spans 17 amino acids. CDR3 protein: CASSPPSLGGPREKLFF. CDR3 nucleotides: TGTGCCAGCTCACCACCCTCCCTGGGCGGTCCTAGGGAAAAACTGTTTTTT.

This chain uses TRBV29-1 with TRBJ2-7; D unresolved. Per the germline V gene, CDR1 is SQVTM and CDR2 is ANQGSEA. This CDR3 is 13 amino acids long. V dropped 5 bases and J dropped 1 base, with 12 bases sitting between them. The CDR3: CSVYPSNSYEQYF. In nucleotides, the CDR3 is TGCAGCGTTTATCCCTCTAATTCCTACGAGCAGTACTTC.